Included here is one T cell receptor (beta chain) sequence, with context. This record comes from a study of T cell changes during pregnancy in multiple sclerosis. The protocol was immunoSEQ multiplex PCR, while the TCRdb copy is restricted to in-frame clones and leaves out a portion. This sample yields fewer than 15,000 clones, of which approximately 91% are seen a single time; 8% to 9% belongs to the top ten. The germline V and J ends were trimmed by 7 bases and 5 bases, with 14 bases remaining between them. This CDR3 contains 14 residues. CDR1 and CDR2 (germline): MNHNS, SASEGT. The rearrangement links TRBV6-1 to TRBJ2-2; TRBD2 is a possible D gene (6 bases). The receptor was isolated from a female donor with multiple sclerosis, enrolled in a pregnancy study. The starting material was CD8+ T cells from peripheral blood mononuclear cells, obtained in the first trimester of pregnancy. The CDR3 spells CASTSGTETGELFF. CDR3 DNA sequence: TGTGCCAGCACCTCCGGGACTGAAACCGGGGAGCTGTTTTTT.